The text below deals with one T cell receptor beta chain. The time point here: baseline, week 1 (first vaccination visit). The treatment: pre-vaccination baseline after standard-of-care therapy. This specimen belongs to a study of a mutant IDH1 vaccine in newly diagnosed glioma. The protocol was immunoSEQ multiplex PCR, while the TCRdb copy is restricted to in-frame clones and leaves out a portion. The table includes some 15,000 clones, around 95% detected once. The origin of this receptor is a woman aged 18-29 years with glioma. Some clones in this sample may be carry-over from other donors' samples. The material sequenced was peripheral blood mononuclear cells (PBMCs), taken from a glioma patient treated with radiotherapy, temozolomide or both.

CDR3 protein: CASSIVRPPTSGIVYEQFF. The CDR3 DNA sequence: TGTGCCAGTAGTATAGTCCGCCCCCCGACTAGCGGGATTGTTTATGAGCAGTTCTTC. This chain uses TRBV19 with TRBJ2-1; 11 bases fit TRBD2. The CDR3 has 19 residues. V gave up 1 base and J gave up 8 bases; unmatched junction bases: 16. Per germline, CDR1 LNHDA and CDR2 SQIVND (reference sequence).